Below, 18 T cell receptor beta chains from the same sample are listed, as sequenced in a study of early T cells in non-severe SARS-CoV-2 infection. Via MiXCR, TCRdb re-called the 5' RACE reads, giving one row per CDR3 protein. The repertoire holds tens of thousands of distinct CDR3 sequences, around a tenth seen once, with roughly 5.5% in the top ten. Material: whole blood, obtained at baseline. The receptors originated from an adult who was a healthcare worker with PCR-confirmed SARS-CoV-2 infection or an uninfected control (not recorded which).

The sample holds many counts of this clonotype. The rearrangement uses TRBV11-2 and TRBJ1-1; D is unresolved. This CDR3 has 14 residues. Germline V gene sequence: CDR1 SGHAT, CDR2 FQNNGV. Trimming left V 3 bases short and J 1 base short, with 9 bases between. The CDR3 spells CASSFERGNTEAFF. Here the CDR3 DNA reads TGTGCCAGCAGCTTCGAAAGAGGGAACACTGAAGCTTTCTTT.

This clonotype has ten or more counts. V is TRBV7-9 and J is TRBJ1-6; maybe TRBD1 (5 bases). The CDR3 is made up of 14 amino acids. The germline gives CDR1 SEHNR, CDR2 FQNEAQ (reference sequence). V was shortened by 5 bases and J by 7 bases, with 12 bases between the two germline ends. The CDR3 DNA sequence: TGTGCCAGCAGCGGAGGGGTAGGGAATTCACCCCTCCACTTT. It specifies CASSGGVGNSPLHF.

This clonotype was observed a handful of times. The gene calls are TRBV20-1 and TRBJ1-2, with 9 bases that match TRBD1. This CDR3 comprises 13 residues. The junction had 7 bases not matched to a gene; V was cut back by 5 bases and J by 6 bases. In germline, CDR1 is DFQATT, CDR2 SNEGSKA (reference sequence). CDR3 region: CSAGRDRDDGYTF. CDR3 DNA sequence: TGCAGTGCTGGCCGGGACAGGGACGATGGCTACACCTTC.

This clonotype was found once. The rearrangement uses TRBV9 and TRBJ2-4; 8 bases fit TRBD2. Germline CDR1 and CDR2: SGDLS and YYNGEE. The CDR3 is 16 residues long. The V gene end was trimmed by 3 bases and the J gene end by 4 bases; junction bases not matched to a gene: 9. CDR3 sequence reads: CASSGSGRSAKNIQYF. The CDR3 bases are TGTGCCAGCAGCGGGAGCGGGAGAAGCGCTAAAAACATTCAGTACTTC.

Details on this clonotype: This clone may be a read error of a much larger clone one base away. V and J are TRBV7-9 and TRBJ2-7; D possibly corresponds to TRBD2 (6 bases). V was shortened by 5 bases and J by 4 bases, with 12 bases between the two germline ends. Germline CDR1 and CDR2: SEHNR and FQNEAQ (reference sequence). This CDR3 region has 13 residues. CDR3 in DNA: TGTGCCAGCAGCCTGGGACTGATTTACGAGCAGTACTTC. Translated, it gives CASSLGLIYEQYF.

This clonotype was detected a few times. The chain employs TRBV7-8 and TRBJ2-4, with unresolved D. This CDR3 contains 11 residues. Germline lookup yields CDR1 SGHVS and CDR2 FQNEAQ. Trimming removed 5 bases at V and 11 bases at J, with 10 bases between. CDR3 nucleotide sequence: TGTGCCAGCAGCCTAGATGAGGTTCAGTACTTC. Translation: CASSLDEVQYF.

The rearrangement uses TRBV18 and TRBJ1-4, with TRBD1 matching over 7 bases. Germline V lookup: CDR1 KGHSH, CDR2 LQKENI. The CDR3 is made up of 14 amino acids. Unmatched junction bases numbered 0, after V lost 0 bases and J lost 5 bases. The CDR3 DNA is TGTGCCAGCTCACCACCGGGACAGAATGAAAAACTGTTTTTT. Translating gives CASSPPGQNEKLFF.

This clonotype has a count of ten or more. This chain connects TRBV20-1 to TRBJ1-5; 9 bases match TRBD1. CDR3 length equals 15 residues. In germline, CDR1 is DFQATT, CDR2 SNEGSKA (reference sequence). V lost 2 bases, J lost 3 bases, and 5 bases stayed unmatched. The CDR3 sequence is CSARSQGADNQPQHF. The CDR3 nucleotides are TGCAGTGCTAGATCACAGGGGGCGGACAATCAGCCCCAGCATTTT.

This clonotype was seen at least ten times. This chain joins TRBV20-1 and TRBJ1-1; no definite D call. The CDR3 consists of 13 residues. Trimming took off 3 bases at V and 2 bases at J, with 10 bases between the two ends. CDR1 and CDR2 (germline): DFQATT, SNEGSKA (reference sequence). CDR3 loop: CSASNRGNTEAFF. The DNA for the CDR3 is TGCAGTGCTAGTAATCGGGGAAACACTGAAGCTTTCTTT.

This clonotype appeared many times. At one boundary the junction diverges from the germline segment, which might be a read error. V and J are TRBV3-1 and TRBJ2-4, with D perhaps matching TRBD1 (5 bases). The CDR3 length is 16 residues. Germline V gene data show CDR1 as LGHDT and CDR2 as YNNKEL (reference sequence). The CDR3, as DNA: TGTGCCAGCAGCCAATCTCTGCGGCAGGGCAAAAGCATTCAGTACTTC. Amino acids: CASSQSLRQGKSIQYF.

Only one count was recorded for this clonotype. The chain recombines TRBV28 with TRBJ2-3; 8 positions agree with TRBD2. The J segment lost 4 bases and the V segment lost 6 bases, leaving 9 bases of the junction unmatched. Germline-derived CDR1 and CDR2 are MDHEN and SYDVKM. This CDR3 has 15 amino acids. CDR3 loop: CASSPSGSNPDTQYF. CDR3 DNA: TGTGCCAGCAGCCCGAGCGGGAGCAATCCAGATACGCAGTATTTT.

V and J are TRBV28 and TRBJ2-5; D is possibly TRBD1 (8 bases). This CDR3 has 15 residues. V was trimmed by 5 bases and J by 4 bases, leaving 17 bases between them. Germline V CDR1 and CDR2: MDHEN, SYDVKM. The CDR3 DNA reads TGTGCCAGCAGTGCTAGGACAGGGAGGGGAGAGACCCAGTACTTC. It codes for CASSARTGRGETQYF.

Ten or more counts support this clonotype. V gene TRBV2 combines with J gene TRBJ2-3, with 8 bases aligning to TRBD2. V shed 5 bases and J 2 bases; nucleotides not matched to a gene: 9. The CDR3 spans 16 residues. The germline V gene encodes CDR1 SNHLY and CDR2 FYNNEI. CDR3 in DNA: TGTGCCAGCAGTTTAACGGGGGGGGCCCCCACAGATACGCAGTATTTT. Amino acids: CASSLTGGAPTDTQYF.

This clonotype was counted only a few times. The chain combines TRBV6-2 or TRBV6-3 with TRBJ2-2, with D possibly being TRBD2 (6 bases). Trimming took 7 bases from V and 4 from J, leaving 13 bases between them. The CDR3 is 14 amino acids. Germline values: CDR1 MNHEY, CDR2 SVGEGT. The CDR3 protein is CASNGGSGTGELFF. CDR3 in DNA: TGTGCCAGCAACGGGGGTTCGGGCACCGGGGAGCTGTTTTTT.

This clonotype was seen ten or more times. The chain uses TRBV15 and TRBJ2-1; 11 nucleotides match TRBD1. The germline gives CDR1 LNHNV, CDR2 YYDKDF (reference sequence). V was clipped by 6 bases and J by 6 bases; unmatched bases: 10. The CDR3 covers 16 residues. DNA for the CDR3: TGTGCCACCAGTTTGACCCGGGACAGGGGGTTCAATGAGCAGTTCTTC. This sequence encodes CATSLTRDRGFNEQFF.

V and J are TRBV20-1 and TRBJ2-3; perhaps TRBD2 as D (5 bases). The CDR3 length is 18 residues. The V end was cut by 2 bases, the J end by 2 bases, with 23 bases between. Germline loops: CDR1 DFQATT, CDR2 SNEGSKA (reference sequence). CDR3 coding DNA: TGCAGTGCTAGATCTCGTCCCCCGGGCGCGGGCGACACAGATACGCAGTATTTT. This sequence encodes CSARSRPPGAGDTDTQYF.

A few counts support this clonotype. The J gene is TRBJ2-3, the V gene TRBV28, with 12 nucleotides matching TRBD2. The V gene's germline CDR1 is MDHEN and CDR2 SYDVKM. V lost 2 bases to trimming and J lost 2 bases; unmatched junction nucleotides: 17. There are 21 residues in the CDR3. In DNA, the CDR3 is TGTGCCAGCAGTTTACACTTCTACACCTCGACTAGCGGGAGCCACACAGATACGCAGTATTTT. This codes for CASSLHFYTSTSGSHTDTQYF.

This clonotype was picked up many times. The gene calls are TRBV20-1 and TRBJ2-1; D remains unclear. The CDR3 spans 12 residues. V was pared by 3 bases and J by 8 bases, with 11 bases between. Germline V gives CDR1 DFQATT, CDR2 SNEGSKA (reference sequence). The CDR3 region is CSARAREHEQFF. CDR3 bases: TGCAGTGCTAGGGCTAGGGAACATGAGCAGTTCTTC.